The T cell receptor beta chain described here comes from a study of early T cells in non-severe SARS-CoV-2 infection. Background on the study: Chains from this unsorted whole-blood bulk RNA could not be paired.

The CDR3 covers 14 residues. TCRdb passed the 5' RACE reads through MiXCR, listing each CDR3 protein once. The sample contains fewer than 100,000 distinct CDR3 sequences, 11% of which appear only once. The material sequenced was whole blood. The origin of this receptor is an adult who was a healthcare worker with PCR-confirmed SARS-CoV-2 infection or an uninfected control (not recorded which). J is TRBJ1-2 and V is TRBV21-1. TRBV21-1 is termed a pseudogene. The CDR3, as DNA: TGTGCCAGCAGCAAAATGGAAGGGATGTATGGCTACACCTTC. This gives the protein CASSKMEGMYGYTF.